This TCR beta chain emerged from a study of shared clonotypes between healthy human individuals. As for the study in general: Participating donors consisted of two women and a few men aged 18 to 49.

The CDR3 has 16 amino acids. The data were produced by immunoSEQ multiplex PCR, yet TCRdb's version contains in-frame clones alone and is incomplete. The table lists around 1.1 million clones, around three quarters of them singletons, with 0.5% to 0.65% in the top ten. This sequence joins TRBV21-1 and TRBJ1-6; TRBD1, the D gene given by the table, was not confirmed from the DNA. TRBV21-1 is termed a pseudogene. The TCR sequence derives from a man in his late teens or twenties in good health. Some clones in this sample may be carry-over from other donors' samples. Sequencing used memory CD4+ T cells from PBMCs. Subset of the sample: CD45RA-negative fraction. In DNA, the CDR3 is TGTGCCAGCAGGGCTATGGGGACAGATTATAATTCACCCCTCCACTTT. It encodes CASRAMGTDYNSPLHF.